Here is one T cell receptor beta chain with its context. Its antigen remains unidentified. Healthy controls were blood donor buffy coats. Sequencing used immunoSEQ multiplex PCR; TCRdb keeps in-frame clones, though not all of them. The sample includes some 51,000 clones, 80% to 85% of them seen just once. This sample stems from a study of STAT5B mutations in CD4+ large granular lymphocyte leukemia. Study findings and constraints: Roughly a quarter of private leukemic clonotypes occurred rarely in other patients' non-leukemic repertoires. Higher CD4+ than CD8+ T-LGLL clonality might reflect small sample size. CD4-sorted patient repertoires seemed more clonal than healthy CD4+ repertoires.

This sequence was found in a human donor in good health. The sequencing input was CD4+ T cells from blood buffy coats.

The CDR3 spells CASSVEGVEETQYF. Written as DNA, the CDR3 is TGTGCCAGCAGCGTAGAGGGGGTGGAAGAGACCCAGTACTTC. The chain carries TRBV9 and TRBJ2-5; tentatively, D is TRBD1 (6 bases). Germline V lookup: CDR1 SGDLS, CDR2 YYNGEE. Trimming took 0 bases from V and 3 from J, leaving 9 bases between them. The CDR3 runs to 14 residues.